This record covers a single T cell receptor (beta chain). Its matching antigen is unknown. This specimen comes from a study of T cell repertoires in cytomegalovirus infection. Study overall: Through public TCR beta signatures, both CMV infection and matching HLA type were indicated. Study-wide results and caveats: Totalled public TCR beta family frequency picked out people who carried CMV plus the relevant HLA. It was HLA-C-restricted CMV-specific TCR beta clonotypes that dominated the response ex vivo.

TCRdb re-derived calls from the reads in MiXCR, one entry per CDR3 protein. The sample consists of 400,000 or so distinct CDR3 sequences, about a sixth of them appearing once. Trimming stripped 4 bases from V and 2 bases from J, with 9 bases between. CDR3 length equals 13 residues. Germline CDR1 MGHRA, CDR2 YSYEKL. The chain couples TRBV4-1 to TRBJ2-7; D unresolved. Sequenced sample: PBMCs. The clonotype originates from a human donor in good health (CMV status not recorded). Some clones in this sample may be carry-over from other donors' samples. This CDR3 reads CASSLGFTYEQYF. In DNA form, the CDR3 reads TGCGCCAGCAGCCTTGGCTTCACCTACGAGCAGTACTTC.